This T cell receptor beta chain stems from a study of cytomegalovirus exposure and HLA in healthy donors. A note on this clone: The antigen is undetermined.

Study-wide results and limits: Differences between HLA loci emerged in a later analysis of TCR association rates, with DRB1 most and HLA-C fewest. TCR beta chain V- and J-gene trimming was linked, in a later analysis, to a missense variant in DCLRE1C. The analysis excluded some indistinguishable V segments, including TRBV6-2 and TRBV6-3.

V was trimmed by 8 bases and J by 5 bases, leaving 24 bases between them. CDR1 and CDR2 (germline): SNHLY, FYNNEI. The CDR3 loop spans 16 amino acids. The PCR ran on 60 Vbeta and 13 Jbeta primers. Authors' analysis steps: A follow-up analysis tallied about 80 million unique TCR beta chains, some 11 million shared. The table came from immunoSEQ multiplex PCR; TCRdb's copy has only in-frame clones and leaves some out. The V and J calls and clone size were taken over from that table, and D and trimming were inferred from the DNA. The profile shows some 170,000 clones, 70% to 85% of them singletons. Sequencing used PBMCs. This clonotype was obtained from a human donor in good health. The J gene is TRBJ2-5, the V gene TRBV2, with D tentatively TRBD1 (6 bases). CDR3 DNA sequence: TGTGCCAGCTTGCTAAGCCGGGTCCAGGGGTATGAGACCCAGTACTTC. Protein product: CASLLSRVQGYETQYF. The variable domain in full, completed from reference TRBV2 and TRBJ2-5, reads EPEVTQTPSHQVTQMGQEVILRCVPISNHLYFYWYRQILGQKVEFLVSFYNNEISEKSEIFDDQFSVERPDGSNFTLKIRSTKLEDSAMYFCASLLSRVQGYETQYFGPGTRLLVL.